These T cell receptor beta chains were read from a single sample in a study of control samples from healthy donors and cancer patients. TCRdb keeps only in-frame clones here, not all; method: immunoSEQ multiplex PCR. The sample consists of under 450,000 clones, 80% to 95% of them appearing once. Material for sequencing was PBMCs. Receptors originate from a middle-aged man with head and neck cancer. Both conserved end residues are trimmed from each CDR3. Part of the rows lack a size; the others show once, few, many or a class for expanded clones.

clone_size	v_call	j_call	cdr3_aa
NA	TRBV4-1	TRBJ1-4	ASSQDLLAGVAATNEKLF
NA	TRBV2	TRBJ1-1	ASSYRDTEAF
NA	TRBV5-4	TRBJ2-1	ASTWRRGTDNEQF
few	TRBV9	TRBJ2-1	ASSVAWGDEQF
NA	TRBV29-1	TRBJ2-3	SADRAEDTQY
NA	TRBV7-8	TRBJ2-2	ASSLGVGPGELF
once	TRBV6-5	TRBJ2-7	ASRNQGLGEQY
few	TRBV5-1	TRBJ2-7	ASSLEGQSYEQY
NA	TRBV5-4	TRBJ2-2	ASSLQAGELF
NA	TRBV12-3/TRBV12-4	TRBJ2-7	ASSLAEGREQY
NA	TRBV10-2	TRBJ1-4	ASSHGTGNEKLF
once	TRBV2	TRBJ2-7	ASRGNYEQY
NA	TRBV11-2	TRBJ2-5	ASTGQGGRETQY
once	TRBV5-1	TRBJ1-6	ASSLVQGSNSPLH
NA	TRBV28	TRBJ2-1	ASSFDSSSYNEQF
NA	TRBV4-1	TRBJ2-4	ASSQSGGRGTKNIQY
once	TRBV30	TRBJ2-2	ARRHFTGELF
NA	TRBV5-6	TRBJ1-2	ASSLAGPSLGYT
NA	TRBV7-9	TRBJ2-5	ASSSQRDYQETQY
NA	TRBV5-1	TRBJ2-1	ASSLGLAGYNEQF
once	TRBV2	TRBJ1-2	ASRVGDYGYT
few	TRBV4-3	TRBJ2-2	ASSQVASGSGELF